What follows are 25 T cell receptor beta chains derived from one specimen sequenced in a study of cytomegalovirus exposure and HLA in healthy donors. The primer mix had 60 Vbeta and 13 Jbeta primers. The method was immunoSEQ multiplex PCR; TCRdb's version includes in-frame clones alone and lacks a portion of them. Among 150,000 to 200,000 clones listed, 68% were seen once. Sequencing was carried out using PBMCs. These receptors were taken from a woman aged 35 to 49 in good health and CMV-seropositive.

This sequence joins TRBV9 and TRBJ2-5; no definite D call. V was cut by 4 bases and J by 0 bases, with 7 bases left in between. Germline V gene lookup returns CDR1 SGDLS and CDR2 YYNGEE. This CDR3 comprises 13 residues. As DNA, the CDR3 is TGTGCCAGCAGCTCACTTAACCAAGAGACCCAGTACTTC. This codes for CASSSLNQETQYF.

The rearrangement joins TRBV9 to TRBJ1-1; D not certain. The V gene lost 0 bases and the J gene lost 3 bases, with 15 bases spanning the gap. The CDR3 totals 16 residues. Germline V gene lookup returns CDR1 SGDLS and CDR2 YYNGEE. The CDR3 coding sequence is TGTGCCAGCAGCGTAGCGGTGGGAGGTCAGGACACTGAAGCTTTCTTT. It codes for CASSVAVGGQDTEAFF. Filled out from reference TRBV9 and TRBJ1-1, the complete variable domain reads DSGVTQTPKHLITATGQRVTLRCSPRSGDLSVYWYQQSLDQGLQFLIQYYNGEERAKGNILERFSAQQFPDLHSELNLSSLELGDSALYFCASSVAVGGQDTEAFFGQGTRLTVV.

The chain has TRBV19 and TRBJ2-7; 8 positions agree with TRBD2. V dropped 6 bases and J dropped 6; count of bases not matched to a gene: 10. This CDR3 contains 14 residues. Germline assignment: CDR1 LNHDA and CDR2 SQIVND (reference sequence). CDR3: CASSLQGLGGEQYF. The CDR3 DNA reads as TGTGCCAGTAGCCTCCAGGGACTAGGAGGCGAGCAGTACTTC.

The genes are TRBV7-2 and TRBJ2-3; 10 bases are shared with TRBD2. Germline values: CDR1 SGHTA, CDR2 FQGNSA. Trimming at V came to 5 bases and at J to 4 bases, leaving 6 bases not matched to a gene. CDR3 length: 15 amino acids. The CDR3 loop is CASSRSGGAPDTQYF. The CDR3 region has the DNA TGTGCCAGCAGCAGGAGCGGGGGGGCCCCAGATACGCAGTATTTT.

The V and J genes are TRBV6-1 and TRBJ2-7, with 8 positions matching TRBD2. The CDR3 consists of 13 residues. Germline loops: CDR1 MNHNS, CDR2 SASEGT. The J segment lost 3 bases and the V segment lost 7 bases, leaving 5 bases of the junction unmatched. The CDR3 sequence: CASTLGGDYEQYF. Here the CDR3 DNA reads TGTGCCAGCACCCTCGGGGGGGACTACGAGCAGTACTTC.

This clone was observed a handful of times. This rearrangement joins TRBV11-1 to TRBJ2-3, with TRBD2 matching over 10 bases. The V segment lost 6 bases and the J segment 1 base; nucleotides outside the gene matches: 4. The CDR3 has 15 amino acids. CDR1 SGHAT and CDR2 FQDESV come from the germline V gene (reference sequence). CDR3 coding DNA: TGTGCCAGCAGACAGCGGGGGGGAGGCACAGATACGCAGTATTTT. Translation: CASRQRGGGTDTQYF.

As to this clone: One junction end does not reproduce the germline sequence, and a read error may be involved. V gene TRBV7-9 combines with J gene TRBJ2-1, with 7 bases lining up with TRBD1. Germline CDR1 is SEHNR and CDR2 is FQNEAQ (reference sequence). The CDR3 length is 12 residues. The CDR3 coding sequence is TGTTCCAGGGACGAAGGGGGCGGTGAGCAGTTCTTC. The encoded protein is CSRDEGGGEQFF.

The chain has TRBV4-2 and TRBJ1-5; TRBD1 agrees at 8 bases. V shed 4 bases and J 5 bases; nucleotides not matched to a gene: 1. CDR1 is LGHNA, CDR2 YNFKEQ, per germline. The CDR3 length is 13 residues. The CDR3 here is CASSPQGDQPQHF. As DNA, the CDR3 is TGTGCCAGCAGCCCACAGGGGGATCAGCCCCAGCATTTT.

The chain combines TRBV6-5 with TRBJ1-4; perhaps TRBD1 as D (6 bases). CDR1 is MNHEY and CDR2 is SVGAGI in the germline V gene. The CDR3 is 15 residues long. V gave up 2 bases and J gave up 8 bases, with 15 bases separating them. CDR3 in DNA: TGTGCCAGCAGTTACATGGGGGGGCTGGGAGAAAAACTGTTTTTT. Translating gives CASSYMGGLGEKLFF.

To note about this clone: One end of the junction varies from germline; a read error may be responsible. The V and J genes are TRBV6-5 and TRBJ1-6, with a weak D call TRBD1 (6 bases). Germline CDR1 and CDR2: MNHEY and SVGAGI. This CDR3 spans 15 amino acids. CDR3 sequence reads: CASLPWGGDGSPLNF. The CDR3 bases are TGTGCCAGCCTGCCGTGGGGGGGCGATGGGTCACCCCTCAACTTT.

This clone was detected a few times. The rearrangement links TRBV4-1 to TRBJ1-6; the D is unclear. The CDR3 totals 15 residues. V lost 3 bases to trimming and J lost 0 bases, with 6 bases between them. The V gene's germline CDR1 is MGHRA and CDR2 YSYEKL. In DNA form, the CDR3 reads TGCGCCAGCAGCCAGGGCAGCTCCTATAATTCACCCCTCCACTTT. This gives the protein CASSQGSSYNSPLHF.

In this sample, this clone turned up once. The sample contains more than one DNA sequence encoding this CDR3. The chain links TRBV5-1 to TRBJ2-1, with TRBD2 matching over 9 bases. Trimming took 2 bases from V and 0 from J; bases not matched to a gene: 0. This CDR3 is built from 15 residues. Germline CDR1 reads SGHRS; CDR2 reads YFSETQ. CDR3 sequence reads: CASSLLAGSYNEQFF. In DNA, the CDR3 is TGCGCCAGCAGCTTACTAGCGGGCTCCTACAATGAGCAGTTCTTC. The full variable domain, rest sourced from reference TRBV5-1 and TRBJ2-1, is KAGVTQTPRYLIKTRGQQVTLSCSPISGHRSVSWYQQTPGQGLQFLFEYFSETQRNKGNFPGRFSGRQFSNSRSEMNVSTLELGDSALYLCASSLLAGSYNEQFFGPGTRLTVL.

The chain is built from TRBV5-1 and TRBJ2-7; D may be TRBD2 (6 bases). The length of the CDR3 is 14 residues. Germline V lookup: CDR1 SGHRS, CDR2 YFSETQ. Deletions cut 0 bases from V and 5 bases from J, with 12 bases between. The CDR3 sequence is CASSLGWTGDEQYF. The CDR3 DNA reads as TGCGCCAGCAGCTTGGGTTGGACGGGGGACGAGCAGTACTTC.

The chain has TRBV7-3 and TRBJ2-1; a possible D gene is TRBD2 (6 bases). The CDR3 has 13 residues. Trimming stripped 4 bases from V and 4 bases from J, with 8 bases between. Germline values: CDR1 SGHTA, CDR2 FQGTGA. The CDR3 here is CASSSGLYNEQFF. The CDR3 bases are TGTGCCAGCAGCTCGGGACTGTACAATGAGCAGTTCTTC.

A few counts support this clone. The chain couples TRBV15 to TRBJ1-2; 8 bases are a match to TRBD1. CDR3 size: 16 residues. Germline CDR1 and CDR2: LNHNV and YYDKDF (reference sequence). The V and J ends lost 1 base and 7 bases, in that order; junction bases with no gene match: 11. The CDR3 loop reads CATSRGNPGQGSGYTF. The CDR3 region has the DNA TGTGCCACCAGCAGAGGAAACCCCGGACAGGGCTCTGGCTACACCTTC.

This clone was detected once. V is TRBV5-6 and J is TRBJ2-7; TRBD1 matches 9 bases. CDR1 SGHDT and CDR2 YYEEEE come from the germline V gene. This CDR3 is 15 amino acids long. J gave up 11 bases and V 1 base, and 13 bases lay outside the gene matches. The CDR3 region has the DNA TGTGCCAGCAGCTTGATTGACAGGGGGATCCGCGTTGAGTACTTC. It is translated as CASSLIDRGIRVEYF.

This clone turned up a few times. V gene TRBV19 combines with J gene TRBJ1-5, with 9 bases fitting TRBD1. Germline values: CDR1 LNHDA, CDR2 SQIVND (reference sequence). The CDR3 consists of 17 residues. With 4 bases clipped from V and 2 bases from J, the junction kept 9 bases outside the gene matches. CDR3 bases: TGTGCCAGTAGTACACAGGGGGCTCCCCTGGGCAATCAGCCCCAGCATTTT. It translates to CASSTQGAPLGNQPQHF.

To note about this clone: Its ends do not fully match the called genes, so a read error is possible. The chain couples TRBV7-9 to TRBJ2-7; 7 nucleotides match TRBD1. This CDR3 is built from 16 residues. The germline gives CDR1 SEHNR, CDR2 FQNEAQ (reference sequence). The CDR3 loop is CSSSLAPGQGAYEQYF. The CDR3 nucleotides are TGTTCCAGCAGCTTAGCCCCGGGGCAGGGGGCCTACGAGCAGTACTTC.

This chain joins TRBV6-1 and TRBJ2-7, with TRBD2 identical over 8 bases. This CDR3 region has 15 residues. V lost 6 bases, J lost 0 bases, and 7 bases stayed unmatched. The germline CDR1 and CDR2 sequences are MNHNS and SASEGT. Here the CDR3 DNA reads TGTGCCAGCAGGAAGGGTAGCGGGGCCTCCTACGAGCAGTACTTC. Protein: CASRKGSGASYEQYF.

V and J are TRBV20-1 and TRBJ1-2, with a possible D match to TRBD1 (5 bases). V lost 4 bases and J 5 bases, leaving 8 bases between the germline ends. CDR1 DFQATT and CDR2 SNEGSKA come from the germline V gene (reference sequence). The CDR3 is made up of 11 amino acids. Here the CDR3 DNA reads TGCAGTGCTATGCAGGGTTATGGCTACACCTTC. It is translated as CSAMQGYGYTF.

The chain couples TRBV4-1 to TRBJ2-7, with TRBD1 matching 8 bases. The CDR3 contains 15 residues. The germline V gene encodes CDR1 MGHRA and CDR2 YSYEKL. The V gene end was trimmed by 4 bases and the J gene end by 6 bases; junction bases not matched to a gene: 11. The CDR3: CASSRVGQGRSEQYF. CDR3 sequence (DNA): TGCGCCAGCAGCCGAGTTGGACAGGGCAGAAGCGAGCAGTACTTC.

This clone has more than one count but fewer than ten. V usage is TRBV12-1 and J usage is TRBJ2-3; the D segment call TRBD2 is taken from the table without a DNA check. TRBV12-1 is a pseudogene segment. The CDR3 has 19 residues. For the CDR3, the DNA is TGTGCCAGCAGCTCCGTTCAACGACTAGCGGGAGAAAAAGGGAATACGCAGTATTTT. It yields the protein CASSSVQRLAGEKGNTQYF.

This clone has a count of ten or more. V usage is TRBV7-3 and J usage is TRBJ1-1, with D unresolved. The CDR3 contains 14 residues. The germline V gene encodes CDR1 SGHTA and CDR2 FQGTGA. V lost 1 base, J lost 6 bases, and 12 bases lay in between. The CDR3 loop reads CASSLNGLGAEAFF. The CDR3 DNA reads TGTGCCAGCAGCTTAAACGGGCTCGGGGCTGAAGCTTTCTTT.

This sequence joins TRBV7-4 and TRBJ2-7; perhaps TRBD2 as D (6 bases). The germline V and J ends were trimmed by 8 bases and 11 bases, with 13 bases remaining between them. Germline CDR1 is SGHVT and CDR2 is SQSDAQ. The CDR3 has 10 residues. The CDR3 DNA is TGTGCCAGCGCTGGGGGGATCGAGTACTTC. This codes for CASAGGIEYF.

The rearrangement links TRBV7-8 to TRBJ2-2, with a possible D match to TRBD2 (6 bases). The length of the CDR3 is 15 residues. V was pared by 2 bases and J by 2 bases, with 9 bases between. Germline CDR1 SGHVS, CDR2 FQNEAQ. The CDR3 DNA reads TGTGCCAGCAGCTTACGCGGGACCAACACCGGGGAGCTGTTTTTT. Amino acid sequence: CASSLRGTNTGELFF.